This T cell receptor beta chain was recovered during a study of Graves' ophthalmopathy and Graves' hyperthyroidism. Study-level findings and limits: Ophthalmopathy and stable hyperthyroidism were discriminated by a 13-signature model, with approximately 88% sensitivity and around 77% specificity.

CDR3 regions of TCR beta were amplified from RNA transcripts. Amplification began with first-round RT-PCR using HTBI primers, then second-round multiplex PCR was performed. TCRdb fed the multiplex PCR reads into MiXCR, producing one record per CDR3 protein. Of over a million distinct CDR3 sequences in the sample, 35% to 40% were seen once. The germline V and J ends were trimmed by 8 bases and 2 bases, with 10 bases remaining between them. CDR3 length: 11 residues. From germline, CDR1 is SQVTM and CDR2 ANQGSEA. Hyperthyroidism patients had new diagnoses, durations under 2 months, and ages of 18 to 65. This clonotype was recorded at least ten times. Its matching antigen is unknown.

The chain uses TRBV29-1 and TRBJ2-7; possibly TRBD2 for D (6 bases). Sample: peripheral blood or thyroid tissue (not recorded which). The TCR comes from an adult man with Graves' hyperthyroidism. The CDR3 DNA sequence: TGCAGCTCCTCGGGGGCCTACGAGCAGTACTTC. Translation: CSSSGAYEQYF.